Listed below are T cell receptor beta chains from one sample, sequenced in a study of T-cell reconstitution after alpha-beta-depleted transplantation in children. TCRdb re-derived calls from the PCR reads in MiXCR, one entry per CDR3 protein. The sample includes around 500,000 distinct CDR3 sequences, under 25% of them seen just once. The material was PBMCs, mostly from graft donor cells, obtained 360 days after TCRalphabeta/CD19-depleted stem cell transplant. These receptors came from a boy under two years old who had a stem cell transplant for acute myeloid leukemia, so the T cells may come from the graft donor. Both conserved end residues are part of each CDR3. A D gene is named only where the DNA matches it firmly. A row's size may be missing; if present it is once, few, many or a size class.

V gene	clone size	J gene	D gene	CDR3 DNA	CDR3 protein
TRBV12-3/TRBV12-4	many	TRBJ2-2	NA	TGTGCCAGCCGTCCAGGCGCGAACACCGGGGAGCTGTTTTTT	CASRPGANTGELFF
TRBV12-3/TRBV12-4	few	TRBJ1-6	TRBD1	TGTGCCAGCAGTCCGGGACAGGGGGCGGGATCACCCCTCCACTTT	CASSPGQGAGSPLHF
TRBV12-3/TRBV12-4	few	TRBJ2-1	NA	TGTGCCAGCGGCAGGGATAATTTCGATGAGCAGTTCTTC	CASGRDNFDEQFF
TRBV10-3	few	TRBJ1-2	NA	TGTGCCATCACACCTGACAGCCGTCATGGCTACACCTTC	CAITPDSRHGYTF
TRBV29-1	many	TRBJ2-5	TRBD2	TGCAGCGTTGGAGCGGGGAATTTGGAGACCCAGTACTTC	CSVGAGNLETQYF
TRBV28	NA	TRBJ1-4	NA	TGTGCCAGCACCTTGGAGGGGGCTAATGAAAAACTGTTTTTT	CASTLEGANEKLFF
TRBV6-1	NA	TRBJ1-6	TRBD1	TGTGCCATCTCGCTTTACAGGGGGAATTCACCCCTCCACTTT	CAISLYRGNSPLHF
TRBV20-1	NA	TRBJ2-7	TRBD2	TGCAGTGCTGACCCTAGCGGGGGAACCTACGAGCAGTACTTC	CSADPSGGTYEQYF
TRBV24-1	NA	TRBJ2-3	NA	TGTGCCACCAGTGACCCTTTGGATACGCAGTATTTT	CATSDPLDTQYF
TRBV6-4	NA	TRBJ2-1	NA	TGTGCCAGCAGTGACTCCCCTGCGCCCTACAATGAGCAGTTCTTC	CASSDSPAPYNEQFF
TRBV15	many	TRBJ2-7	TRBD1	TGTGCCACCAGCACCCCGGACAGGGAGGTGAACTACGAGCAGTACTTC	CATSTPDREVNYEQYF
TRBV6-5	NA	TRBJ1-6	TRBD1	TGTGCCAGCAGTTGGGACAGCTATAATTCACCCCTCCACTTT	CASSWDSYNSPLHF
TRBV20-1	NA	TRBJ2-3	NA	TGCAGTGCTAGAAACCGCCCTGGGTTTGAAAGTTATTTT	CSARNRPGFESYF
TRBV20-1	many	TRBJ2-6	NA	TGCAGTGCTAGTATGGCAGGAAGGCCTCTGGTTTACTCTGGGGCCAACGTCCTGACTTTC	CSASMAGRPLVYSGANVLTF
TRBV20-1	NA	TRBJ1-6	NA	TGCAGTGCTAGAGAGGAGATTTTAATGGGCTCACCCCTCCACTTT	CSAREEILMGSPLHF
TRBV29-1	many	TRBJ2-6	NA	TGCAGCGTCATGTACTCTGGGGCCAACGTCCTGACTTTC	CSVMYSGANVLTF
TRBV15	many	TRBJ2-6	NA	TGTGCCACCAGCAGAGACATCCAACTCTCTGGGGCCAACGTCCTGACTTTC	CATSRDIQLSGANVLTF
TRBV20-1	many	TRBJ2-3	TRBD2	TGCAGTGCTAGAGAGGGACTAGCGGGGGCCACAGATACGCAGTATTTT	CSAREGLAGATDTQYF
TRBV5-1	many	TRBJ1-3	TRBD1	TGCGCCAGCAGCTTGACAGGGGGAAATGGAAACACCATATATTTT	CASSLTGGNGNTIYF
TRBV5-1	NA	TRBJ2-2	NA	TGCGCCAGCAGAGGGACAAGCATATACGCGAACACCGGGGAGCTGTTTTTT	CASRGTSIYANTGELFF
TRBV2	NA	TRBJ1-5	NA	TGTGCCAGCAGTGAATGGCTAGGGAGCAATCAGCCCCAGCATTTT	CASSEWLGSNQPQHF
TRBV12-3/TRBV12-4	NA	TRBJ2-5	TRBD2	TGTGCCAGCAGTCCGACTAGCGGGGGACAAGAGACCCAGTACTTC	CASSPTSGGQETQYF
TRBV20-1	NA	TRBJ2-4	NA	TGCAGTGCTAGAGATCTGGCCGTAGCCAAAAACATTCAGTACTTC	CSARDLAVAKNIQYF
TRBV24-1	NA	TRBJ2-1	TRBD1	TGTGCCACCAGTGATTCGGGACAGTCTTACAATGAGCAGTTCTTC	CATSDSGQSYNEQFF
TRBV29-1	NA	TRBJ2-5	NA	TGCAGCGTTTACAGGTGGTACCAAGAGACCCAGTACTTC	CSVYRWYQETQYF
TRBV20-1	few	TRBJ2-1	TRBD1	TGCAGTGCTAGAGGAATACAGGGGCCCTCCTACAATGAGCAGTTCTTC	CSARGIQGPSYNEQFF
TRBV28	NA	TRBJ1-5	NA	TGTGCCAGCAGTTCCCACGAATATAGCAATCAGCCCCAGCATTTT	CASSSHEYSNQPQHF
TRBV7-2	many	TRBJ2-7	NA	TGTGCCAGCAGCGGGGACCGCTACGAGCAGTACTTC	CASSGDRYEQYF
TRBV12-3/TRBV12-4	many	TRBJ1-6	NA	TGTGCCAGCAGTTTGGCGGGGATCGGCTCACCCCTCCACTTT	CASSLAGIGSPLHF
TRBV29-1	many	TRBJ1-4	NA	TGCAGCGTTGGTGAAGGGACAAAAAAACTGTTTTTT	CSVGEGTKKLFF
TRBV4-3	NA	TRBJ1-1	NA	TGCGCCAGCAGCCAAGGCGGGCAGGTGAACACTGAAGCTTTCTTT	CASSQGGQVNTEAFF
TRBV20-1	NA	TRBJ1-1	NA	TGCAGTGCGAGTAGGGGGAAGAACACTGAAGCTTTCTTT	CSASRGKNTEAFF
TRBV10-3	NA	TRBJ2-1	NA	TGTGCCAGGACTTACTACAATGAGCAGTTCTTC	CARTYYNEQFF
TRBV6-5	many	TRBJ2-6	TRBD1	TGTGCCAGCACCCGACAGACAGGGGGCTCCGGGGCCAACGTCCTGACTTTC	CASTRQTGGSGANVLTF
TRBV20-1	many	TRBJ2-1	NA	TGCAGTGCGAGGGAGGGGGTATACAATGAGCAGTTCTTC	CSAREGVYNEQFF
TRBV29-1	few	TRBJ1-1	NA	TGCAGCGTTGAAGAGGGCGTCCAGGGGCTGAACACTGAAGCTTTCTTT	CSVEEGVQGLNTEAFF
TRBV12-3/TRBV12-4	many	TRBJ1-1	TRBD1	TGTGCCAGCAGCCCGACAGGGACCACTGAAGCTTTCTTT	CASSPTGTTEAFF
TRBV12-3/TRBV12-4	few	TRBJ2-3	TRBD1	TGTGCCAGCAGTTTGGACAGGGACGGCACAGATACGCAGTATTTT	CASSLDRDGTDTQYF
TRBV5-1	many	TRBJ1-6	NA	TGCGCCAGCAGCTTGGCGTTCCTGAATTCACCCCTCCACTTT	CASSLAFLNSPLHF
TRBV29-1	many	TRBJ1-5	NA	TGCAGCGTTGAAGATGGGAGCAATCAGCCCCAGCATTTT	CSVEDGSNQPQHF